This TCR beta chain was obtained from a study of T-cell memory formation after mild COVID-19. Study results and limitations: Cross-reactive memory appears to have joined, as suggested by some responding clones showing up in pre-infection memory. Second-wave clones peaking on day 37 lacked confirmed SARS-CoV-2 specificity.

The CDR3 covers 14 residues. Trimming removed 5 bases at V and 3 bases at J, with 13 bases between. Germline assignment: CDR1 MNHEY and CDR2 SVGEGT. Comments on this clonotype: The antigen is not known.

Employing constant-segment primers, 5'RACE generated TCR alpha and TCR beta cDNA libraries bearing sample barcodes and UMIs. TCRdb passed the 5' RACE reads through MiXCR, listing each CDR3 protein once. The sample holds roughly 220,000 distinct CDR3 sequences, 9.5% seen once. This chain uses TRBV6-2 or TRBV6-3 with TRBJ1-2; no firm D call. Specimen: PBMCs or a T cell subset sorted from them (not recorded which). The clonotype was recovered from a man aged 18 to 29 who had mild COVID-19 (a few samples of this study predate the infection). Cell type and time point are not known. The chain's CDR3 is CASSVNSADYGYTF. The CDR3 region has the DNA TGTGCCAGCAGTGTGAACAGTGCTGACTATGGCTACACCTTC.